The 5 T cell receptor beta chains given below trace back to one sample, sequenced in a study of regulatory T cells in long-lasting Graves disease. As to time point: persistent/refractory GD, antithyroid drugs over 5 years with positive TRAb. Scientists built the TCR library using RNA that was extracted from PBMCs. Researchers made TCR beta libraries by using iRepertoire HTBI primers and running Arm-PCR on CDR3 regions. In TCRdb, the multiplex PCR reads were re-called with MiXCR into one record per CDR3 protein. The sample holds 500,000 to 700,000 distinct CDR3 sequences; about 32% are singletons and the top ten take around 40%. Source: peripheral blood mononuclear cells (PBMCs), taken when the disease was refractory, from a patient treated with antithyroid drugs. Receptor source: a female donor with Graves disease.

The V call is TRBV20-1, the J call TRBJ1-5; TRBD1 matches at 8 bases. The germline V gene encodes CDR1 DFQATT and CDR2 SNEGSKA (reference sequence). Trimming at V came to 3 bases and at J to 6 bases, leaving 16 bases not matched to a gene. The CDR3 has 17 residues. This chain's CDR3 is CSARVGSTGQERQPQHF. The CDR3 nucleotides are TGCAGTGCTAGGGTGGGCTCAACGGGACAGGAGCGTCAGCCCCAGCATTTT.

The chain recombines TRBV5-1 with TRBJ2-7; 11 positions agree with TRBD2. In germline, CDR1 is SGHRS, CDR2 YFSETQ. CDR3 size: 17 residues. Germline trimming cut 0 bases from V and 2 bases from J; bases unmatched to any gene: 7. CDR3 in DNA: TGCGCCAGCAGCTTGGAGCTAGCGGGAGGAGTCCCCTACGAGCAGTACTTC. Translating gives CASSLELAGGVPYEQYF. Complete variable domain (other parts from reference TRBV5-1 and TRBJ2-7): KAGVTQTPRYLIKTRGQQVTLSCSPISGHRSVSWYQQTPGQGLQFLFEYFSETQRNKGNFPGRFSGRQFSNSRSEMNVSTLELGDSALYLCASSLELAGGVPYEQYFGPGTRLTVT.

Only a few counts were recorded for this clonotype. The rearrangement links TRBV11-1 to TRBJ2-7, with D maybe TRBD2 (6 bases). CDR1 SGHAT and CDR2 FQDESV come from the germline V gene (reference sequence). The germline V and J ends were trimmed by 0 bases and 3 bases, with 9 bases remaining between them. CDR3 length: 14 amino acids. The CDR3 loop is CASSLAGGIYEQYF. The CDR3 region has the DNA TGTGCCAGCAGCTTAGCGGGCGGGATCTACGAGCAGTACTTC.

This clonotype has at least ten counts. The chain recombines TRBV12-3 or TRBV12-4 with TRBJ1-1; possibly TRBD1 for D (6 bases). The CDR3 is 14 amino acids. The V end was cut by 6 bases, the J end by 1 base, with 12 bases between. The CDR3 DNA reads as TGTGCCAGCAGATCCGGGACATCGAACACTGAAGCTTTCTTT. Amino acid sequence: CASRSGTSNTEAFF.

This clonotype was detected once. A much larger clone lies a single base off, so this may be a read error. This rearrangement joins TRBV27 to TRBJ1-5, with TRBD1 as a possible D gene (5 bases). Germline assignment: CDR1 MNHEY and CDR2 SMNVEV (reference sequence). The CDR3 totals 20 residues. The V end lost 7 bases, the J end lost 0 bases, and 28 bases lay between the germline ends. In nucleotides, the CDR3 is TGTGCCAGCACCATTATCTCCCACGACAGACCCCCTTATAGCAATCAGCCCCAGCATTTT. Translating gives CASTIISHDRPPYSNQPQHF.